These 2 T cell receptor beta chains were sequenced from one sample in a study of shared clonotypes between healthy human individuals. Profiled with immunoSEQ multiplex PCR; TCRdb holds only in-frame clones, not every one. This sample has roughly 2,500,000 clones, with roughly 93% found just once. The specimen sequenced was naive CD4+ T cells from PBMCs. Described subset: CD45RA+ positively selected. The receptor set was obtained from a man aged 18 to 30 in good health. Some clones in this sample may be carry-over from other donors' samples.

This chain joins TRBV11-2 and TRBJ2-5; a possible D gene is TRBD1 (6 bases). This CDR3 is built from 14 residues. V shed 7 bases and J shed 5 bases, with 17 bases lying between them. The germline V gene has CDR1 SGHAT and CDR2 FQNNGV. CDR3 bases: TGTGCCAGCACATGGACAGAAGCCGCCGAGACCCAGTACTTC. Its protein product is CASTWTEAAETQYF.

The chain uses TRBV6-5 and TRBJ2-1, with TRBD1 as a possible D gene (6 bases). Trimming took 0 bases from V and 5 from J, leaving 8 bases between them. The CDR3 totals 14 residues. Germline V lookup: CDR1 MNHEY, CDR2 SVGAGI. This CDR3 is CASSYSPGDNEQFF. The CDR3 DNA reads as TGTGCCAGCAGTTACTCACCAGGGGACAATGAGCAGTTCTTC.